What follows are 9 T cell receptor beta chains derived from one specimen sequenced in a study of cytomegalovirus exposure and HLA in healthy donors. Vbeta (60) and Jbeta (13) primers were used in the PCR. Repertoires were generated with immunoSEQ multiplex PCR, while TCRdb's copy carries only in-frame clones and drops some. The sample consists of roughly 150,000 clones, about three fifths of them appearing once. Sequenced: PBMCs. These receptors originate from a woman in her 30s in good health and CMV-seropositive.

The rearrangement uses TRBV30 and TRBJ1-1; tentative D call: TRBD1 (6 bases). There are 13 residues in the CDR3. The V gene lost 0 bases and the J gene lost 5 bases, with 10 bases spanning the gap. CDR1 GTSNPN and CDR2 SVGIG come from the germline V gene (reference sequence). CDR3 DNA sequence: TGTGCCTGGAGTGTAGAGGGGGGGACTGAAGCTTTCTTT. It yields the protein CAWSVEGGTEAFF.

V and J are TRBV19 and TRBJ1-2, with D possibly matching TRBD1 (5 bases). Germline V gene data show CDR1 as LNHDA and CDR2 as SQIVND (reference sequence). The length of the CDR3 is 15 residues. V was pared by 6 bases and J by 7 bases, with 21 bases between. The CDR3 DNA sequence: TGTGCCAGTAGGATCTGGGGCGCGGTTCTCCGTGGCTACACCTTC. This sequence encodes CASRIWGAVLRGYTF.

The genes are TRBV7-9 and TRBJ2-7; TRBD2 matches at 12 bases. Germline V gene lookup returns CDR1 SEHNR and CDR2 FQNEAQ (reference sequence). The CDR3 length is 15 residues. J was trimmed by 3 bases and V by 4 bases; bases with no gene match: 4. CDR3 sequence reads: CASSSRTSGNYEQYF. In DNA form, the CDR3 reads TGTGCCAGCAGCTCCCGGACTAGCGGGAACTACGAGCAGTACTTC.

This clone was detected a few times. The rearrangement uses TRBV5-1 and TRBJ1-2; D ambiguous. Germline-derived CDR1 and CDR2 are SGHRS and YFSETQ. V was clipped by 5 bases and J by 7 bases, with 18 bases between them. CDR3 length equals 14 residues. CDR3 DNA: TGCGCCAGCAGTCCCGAAGGGAGGAAGAGTGGCTACACCTTC. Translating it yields CASSPEGRKSGYTF. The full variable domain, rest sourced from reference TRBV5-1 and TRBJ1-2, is KAGVTQTPRYLIKTRGQQVTLSCSPISGHRSVSWYQQTPGQGLQFLFEYFSETQRNKGNFPGRFSGRQFSNSRSEMNVSTLELGDSALYLCASSPEGRKSGYTFGSGTRLTVV.

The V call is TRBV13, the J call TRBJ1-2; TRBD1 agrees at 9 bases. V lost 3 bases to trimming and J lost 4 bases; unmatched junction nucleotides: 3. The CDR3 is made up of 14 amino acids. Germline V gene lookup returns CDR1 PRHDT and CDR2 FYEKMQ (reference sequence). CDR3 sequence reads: CASSFGQGSYGYTF. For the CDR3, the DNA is TGTGCCAGCAGCTTCGGACAGGGGAGCTATGGCTACACCTTC.

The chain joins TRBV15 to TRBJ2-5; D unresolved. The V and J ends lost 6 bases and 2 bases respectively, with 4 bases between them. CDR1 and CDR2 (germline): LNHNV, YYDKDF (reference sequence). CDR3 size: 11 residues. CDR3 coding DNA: TGTGCCACCAGTATTCAAGAGACCCAGTACTTC. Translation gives CATSIQETQYF.

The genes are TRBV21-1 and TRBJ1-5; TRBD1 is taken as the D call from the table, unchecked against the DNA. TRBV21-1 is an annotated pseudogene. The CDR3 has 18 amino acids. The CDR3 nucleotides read TGTGCCAGCAGCTTAAATGATACTGGGGCTCCCGCCAATCAGCCCCAGCATTTT. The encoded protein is CASSLNDTGAPANQPQHF.

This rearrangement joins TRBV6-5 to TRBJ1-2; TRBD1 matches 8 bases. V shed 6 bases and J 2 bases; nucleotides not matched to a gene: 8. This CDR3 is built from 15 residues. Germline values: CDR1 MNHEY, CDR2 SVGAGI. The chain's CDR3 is CASRTTGATNYGYTF. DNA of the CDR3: TGTGCCAGCAGAACGACAGGGGCGACGAACTATGGCTACACCTTC.

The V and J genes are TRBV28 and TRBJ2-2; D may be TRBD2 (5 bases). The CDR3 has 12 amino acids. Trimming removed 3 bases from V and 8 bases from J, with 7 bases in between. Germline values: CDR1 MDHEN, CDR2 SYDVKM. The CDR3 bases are TGTGCCAGCAGTTTGACGGGAGGGGAGCTGTTTTTT. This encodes CASSLTGGELFF.